Each of the 8 T cell receptor beta chains below was sequenced from the same sample in a study of long-term antiretroviral therapy in people with HIV. The assay used was immunoSEQ (version v3.0), run at survey level. Generated by immunoSEQ multiplex PCR, the TCRdb table keeps only in-frame clones and is missing some. The table lists around 40,000 clones, approximately 94% of them singletons, with about 3.6% in the top ten. Sequenced here: unsorted PBMCs, sampled 4.1 years after starting antiretroviral therapy. Every receptor here comes from a woman aged 45 to 65 with HIV.

This rearrangement joins TRBV15 to TRBJ1-2; possibly TRBD1 for D (5 bases). V shed 3 bases and J shed 2 bases, with 13 bases lying between them. The germline V gene has CDR1 LNHNV and CDR2 YYDKDF (reference sequence). The CDR3 covers 15 residues. The CDR3 loop is CATSRSEGKNYGYTF. The CDR3, as DNA: TGTGCCACCAGCAGGTCAGAGGGGAAGAACTATGGCTACACCTTC. The full variable domain, its missing parts supplied by reference TRBV15 and TRBJ1-2, is DAMVIQNPRYQVTQFGKPVTLSCSQTLNHNVMYWYQQKSSQAPKLLFHYYDKDFNNEADTPDNFQSRRPNTSFCFLDIRSPGLGDTAMYLCATSRSEGKNYGYTFGSGTRLTVV.

This clone has just one count. The chain combines TRBV18 with TRBJ1-2, with 10 bases identical to TRBD1. The CDR3 runs to 14 residues. V lost 8 bases and J lost 6; bases outside the gene matches: 9. Germline CDR1 and CDR2: KGHSH and LQKENI. The CDR3 DNA follows: TGTGCCAGCCAACCGGGACAGGGGTTGCATGGCTACACCTTC. It encodes CASQPGQGLHGYTF.

This clone was counted a few times. The CDR3 region is CASSQGLTGFSYEQYF. DNA of the CDR3: TGTGCCAGCAGCCAGGGTCTTACAGGTTTTTCCTACGAGCAGTACTTC. V gene TRBV14 combines with J gene TRBJ2-7; TRBD1 is a possible D gene (5 bases). CDR1 SGHDN and CDR2 FVKESK come from the germline V gene. Trimming removed 3 bases at V and 1 base at J, with 16 bases between. The CDR3 runs 16 residues.

This rearrangement joins TRBV19 to TRBJ2-5; 8 positions match TRBD2. Germline CDR1 LNHDA, CDR2 SQIVND (reference sequence). The CDR3 spans 16 residues. Trimming at V came to 3 bases and at J to 2 bases, leaving 8 bases not matched to a gene. CDR3 protein: CASSISSASGQETQYF. The CDR3 DNA reads TGTGCCAGTAGTATTAGTTCGGCTAGCGGGCAAGAGACCCAGTACTTC.

The rearrangement uses TRBV5-4 and TRBJ2-3; D remains unclear. The germline V gene encodes CDR1 SGHNT and CDR2 YYREEE (reference sequence). This CDR3 comprises 15 residues. With 3 bases removed from V and 3 bases from J, the gap between germline ends came to 14 bases. CDR3 region: CASSYSSTATDTQYF. The CDR3 nucleotides are TGTGCCAGCAGCTATTCCTCGACGGCTACAGATACGCAGTATTTT.

This clone was seen a handful of times. This chain links TRBV4-2 with TRBJ2-5; TRBD1 might be the D (7 bases). In germline, CDR1 is LGHNA, CDR2 YNFKEQ. V lost 0 bases, J lost 2 bases, and 13 bases lay in between. This CDR3 has 16 residues. CDR3 in DNA: TGTGCCAGCAGCCAAGACCCTTCAGGGGGGCAAGAGACCCAGTACTTC. Translated: CASSQDPSGGQETQYF.

The J gene is TRBJ2-7, the V gene TRBV19, with no clear D. The CDR3 extends over 16 amino acids. Germline values: CDR1 LNHDA, CDR2 SQIVND (reference sequence). Trimming stripped 3 bases from V and 4 bases from J, with 19 bases between. The chain's CDR3 is CASSIGIPPKAYEQYF. The CDR3 DNA reads as TGTGCCAGTAGTATTGGGATCCCACCGAAAGCTTACGAGCAGTACTTC.

This sequence joins TRBV7-9 and TRBJ2-1, with 7 nucleotides matching TRBD1. Germline CDR1 reads SEHNR; CDR2 reads FQNEAQ (reference sequence). Trimming cost V 5 bases and J 6 bases; bases outside gene matches: 13. The CDR3 is made up of 16 amino acids. DNA for the CDR3: TGTGCCAGCAGCCGACGGGGACAGCAAAGGGGCAATGAGCAGTTCTTC. Its translation: CASSRRGQQRGNEQFF.